The 28 T cell receptor beta chains given below trace back to one sample, sequenced in a study of cytomegalovirus exposure and HLA in healthy donors. The PCR contained 60 Vbeta and 13 Jbeta primers. Clones were sequenced by immunoSEQ multiplex PCR, and TCRdb holds only the in-frame ones, with some missing. The sample has about 78,000 clones, approximately 70% seen once; the top ten hold roughly 11%. Sequenced sample: PBMCs. These receptors all come from a woman aged 40 to 55 in good health and CMV-seropositive.

J is TRBJ2-3 and V is TRBV4-2; 12 bases are a match to TRBD2. Germline CDR1 reads LGHNA; CDR2 reads YNFKEQ. This CDR3 is built from 17 residues. Trimming at V came to 0 bases and at J to 2 bases, leaving 3 bases not matched to a gene. CDR3 bases: TGTGCCAGCAGCCAAGACCCTAGCGGGGGGGCCACAGATACGCAGTATTTT. This sequence encodes CASSQDPSGGATDTQYF.

The chain uses TRBV7-9 and TRBJ2-2; D is possibly TRBD2 (5 bases). V lost 5 bases to trimming and J lost 1 base, with 8 bases between them. This CDR3 region has 14 residues. Germline V CDR1 and CDR2: SEHNR, FQNEAQ (reference sequence). CDR3 sequence (DNA): TGTGCCAGCAGCGCGGAGGTGAACACCGGGGAGCTGTTTTTT. Translation: CASSAEVNTGELFF.

V gene TRBV10-1 combines with J gene TRBJ2-5, with D perhaps matching TRBD2 (5 bases). Germline CDR1 and CDR2: WNHNN and SYGVQD (reference sequence). This CDR3 has 14 residues. V lost 3 bases and J lost 1, with 9 bases in between. In DNA form, the CDR3 reads TGCGCCAGCAGTGATCGGGGAAGCCAAGAGACCCAGTACTTC. Its translation is CASSDRGSQETQYF.

The V gene is TRBV19, the J gene TRBJ2-6; TRBD1 aligns across 10 bases. V dropped 8 bases and J dropped 0; count of bases not matched to a gene: 10. The CDR3 totals 18 residues. Germline V CDR1 and CDR2: LNHDA, SQIVND (reference sequence). CDR3 sequence: CASSNRQGALSGANVLTF. The CDR3 region has the DNA TGTGCCAGTTCCAACCGACAGGGGGCCCTCTCTGGGGCCAACGTCCTGACTTTC.

The CDR3 reads CASSFQGGTEAFF. In nucleotides, the CDR3 is TGTGCCAGCAGCTTCCAGGGCGGCACTGAAGCTTTCTTT. The rearrangement uses TRBV5-4 and TRBJ1-1; a weak D match, TRBD1 (5 bases). In germline, CDR1 is SGHNT, CDR2 YYREEE (reference sequence). The CDR3 has 13 residues. Trimming cost V 2 bases and J 4 bases, with 9 bases left between them.

This clone has only one observation. The gene calls are TRBV6-5 and TRBJ2-7; TRBD1 matches at 11 bases. Germline V gene lookup returns CDR1 MNHEY and CDR2 SVGAGI. Trimming at V came to 4 bases and at J to 4 bases, leaving 6 bases not matched to a gene. This CDR3 region has 15 residues. This CDR3 reads CASSSRTGGVYEQYF. In DNA form, the CDR3 reads TGTGCCAGCAGTTCCCGGACAGGGGGCGTATACGAGCAGTACTTC.

In this sample, this clone turned up once. The rearrangement joins TRBV19 to TRBJ2-6; D unresolved. Germline values: CDR1 LNHDA, CDR2 SQIVND (reference sequence). The CDR3 is 16 residues long. Trimming shortened V by 7 bases and J by 1 base, and 14 bases separated the two germline ends. CDR3 bases: TGTGCCAGTACCAAACGTCCCGGTTCTGGGGCCAACGTCCTGACTTTC. Its protein is CASTKRPGSGANVLTF.

The V and J genes are TRBV27 and TRBJ1-1; perhaps TRBD1 as D (6 bases). Germline V lookup: CDR1 MNHEY, CDR2 SMNVEV (reference sequence). V was clipped by 5 bases and J by 6 bases, with 19 bases between them. The CDR3 runs 15 residues. CDR3 bases: TGTGCCAGCAGTCCACAACAGGGAGGGTACGCTGAAGCTTTCTTT. As protein: CASSPQQGGYAEAFF.

The CDR3 spells CTGHPENIQYF. In DNA, the CDR3 is TGCACAGGACATCCAGAAAACATTCAGTACTTC. The chain recombines TRBV20-1 with TRBJ2-4, with D maybe TRBD1 (5 bases). From germline, CDR1 is DFQATT and CDR2 SNEGSKA (reference sequence). The CDR3 totals 11 residues.

V usage is TRBV7-8 and J usage is TRBJ2-7, with 9 nucleotides matching TRBD1. V trimming: 4 bases; J trimming: 0 bases; junction bases outside the gene matches: 4. This CDR3 region has 15 residues. Germline V gene data show CDR1 as SGHVS and CDR2 as FQNEAQ. The CDR3 coding sequence is TGTGCCAGCAGCTCGGGACAGGGCCTCTCCTACGAGCAGTACTTC. Translated, it gives CASSSGQGLSYEQYF.

This clone was counted between two and nine times. The genes are TRBV4-3 and TRBJ2-7; tentative D call: TRBD1 (5 bases). CDR1 is LGHNA, CDR2 YSLEER, per germline. This CDR3 has 16 amino acids. V lost 0 bases, J lost 6 bases, and 18 bases lay in between. CDR3 in amino acids: CASSQDGAGLMGEQYF. CDR3 sequence (DNA): TGCGCCAGCAGCCAAGATGGGGCAGGCCTGATGGGCGAGCAGTACTTC.

The chain carries TRBV12-5 and TRBJ2-7; perhaps TRBD2 as D (5 bases). The germline V gene encodes CDR1 LGHNT and CDR2 FRNRAP. Trimming pared 3 bases from V and 1 base from J, leaving 22 bases between. This CDR3 has 18 amino acids. The CDR3 loop reads CASGLDRTVVGPSYEQYF. CDR3 nucleotide sequence: TGTGCTAGTGGTTTAGATAGGACTGTGGTGGGTCCGTCCTACGAGCAGTACTTC.

The chain links TRBV18 to TRBJ1-4, with D possibly matching TRBD1 (6 bases). Germline V gene data show CDR1 as KGHSH and CDR2 as LQKENI. The CDR3 contains 13 residues. V was trimmed by 2 bases and J by 8 bases, leaving 9 bases between them. This CDR3 reads CASSPGGEEKLFF. The CDR3 nucleotides read TGTGCCAGCTCACCAGGGGGCGAAGAAAAACTGTTTTTT.

The chain carries TRBV28 and TRBJ1-6; TRBD1 matches 10 bases. V trimming: 5 bases; J trimming: 9 bases; junction bases outside the gene matches: 1. The CDR3 runs to 13 residues. CDR1 is MDHEN and CDR2 is SYDVKM in the germline V gene. The CDR3 nucleotides read TGTGCCAGCAGTGACAGGGGGCCTTCACCCCTCCACTTT. This gives the protein CASSDRGPSPLHF.

This chain's CDR3 is CASSLAGQGAYTGSPLHF. Written as DNA, the CDR3 is TGCGCCAGCAGCTTGGCCGGACAGGGGGCCTACACGGGTTCACCCCTCCACTTT. This chain links TRBV5-1 with TRBJ1-6, with 11 bases identical to TRBD1. The trim removed 0 bases at V and 9 bases at J, leaving 11 bases unmatched. There are 18 residues in the CDR3. Germline values: CDR1 SGHRS, CDR2 YFSETQ.

The chain has TRBV25-1 and TRBJ1-1, with 9 positions matching TRBD1. The germline V gene encodes CDR1 MGHDK and CDR2 SYGVNS. The CDR3 loop spans 15 amino acids. V trimming: 5 bases; J trimming: 1 base; junction bases outside the gene matches: 5. Written as DNA, the CDR3 is TGTGCCAGCAGTCAACCGGGACAGGGGAACACTGAAGCTTTCTTT. Amino acid sequence: CASSQPGQGNTEAFF.

This clone was detected a few times. The chain uses TRBV6-5 and TRBJ1-3, with D possibly being TRBD1 (6 bases). Germline CDR1 reads MNHEY; CDR2 reads SVGAGI. V lost 2 bases, J lost 4 bases, and 6 bases lay in between. This CDR3 is 13 amino acids long. CDR3 region: CASSYGGGNTIYF. CDR3 in DNA: TGTGCCAGCAGTTACGGGGGCGGAAACACCATATATTTT.

V usage is TRBV2 and J usage is TRBJ2-5; 9 bases agree with TRBD2. V shed 4 bases, J shed 0 bases, and the junction held 9 bases outside the gene matches. This CDR3 is 17 amino acids long. Germline V gene data show CDR1 as SNHLY and CDR2 as FYNNEI. The CDR3 DNA follows: TGTGCCAGCAGTGTTCCAAGCGGGGGGATGTACCAAGAGACCCAGTACTTC. It specifies CASSVPSGGMYQETQYF.

There are many counts of this clone. The CDR3 spells CASSLGASGIEQFF. CDR3 DNA sequence: TGTGCCAGCAGTTTAGGTGCTAGCGGGATTGAGCAGTTCTTC. The chain combines TRBV27 with TRBJ2-1, with 9 bases that match TRBD2. Germline-derived CDR1 and CDR2 are MNHEY and SMNVEV (reference sequence). The junction had 5 bases not matched to a gene; V was cut back by 2 bases and J by 9 bases. This CDR3 contains 14 residues.

The chain is built from TRBV5-6 and TRBJ2-7, with a possible D match to TRBD2 (7 bases). CDR1 is SGHDT and CDR2 is YYEEEE in the germline V gene. The V end lost 0 bases, the J end lost 6 bases, and 10 bases lay between the germline ends. The CDR3 consists of 13 residues. The DNA for the CDR3 is TGTGCCAGCAGCTTGGCCGGGGGGCCCGAGCAGTACTTC. Encoded protein: CASSLAGGPEQYF.

This chain links TRBV6-1 with TRBJ2-1; 11 nucleotides agree with TRBD2. Germline CDR1 MNHNS, CDR2 SASEGT. V was clipped by 2 bases and J by 6 bases; unmatched bases: 3. This CDR3 region has 15 residues. The CDR3 is CASSEHLAGGNEQFF. For the CDR3, the DNA is TGTGCCAGCAGTGAACACCTAGCGGGAGGCAATGAGCAGTTCTTC.

The table lists this clone with a count of one. This chain uses TRBV19 with TRBJ1-2, with TRBD1 matching 7 bases. The CDR3 has 14 amino acids. Germline V gene data show CDR1 as LNHDA and CDR2 as SQIVND (reference sequence). The J segment lost 2 bases and the V segment lost 2 bases, leaving 2 bases of the junction unmatched. The CDR3 protein is CASSIPGQNYGYTF. The CDR3 nucleotides read TGTGCCAGTAGTATACCGGGACAGAACTATGGCTACACCTTC.

This clone appeared once. V gene TRBV5-1 combines with J gene TRBJ2-7, with 10 bases matching TRBD1. V lost 5 bases to trimming and J lost 1 base; unmatched junction nucleotides: 9. Germline values: CDR1 SGHRS, CDR2 YFSETQ. The CDR3 is made up of 16 amino acids. CDR3 nucleotides: TGCGCCAGCAGATATTATCCGGGACAGGGGTCCTACGAGCAGTACTTC. It is translated as CASRYYPGQGSYEQYF.

The chain couples TRBV18 to TRBJ1-1; tentatively, D is TRBD1 (5 bases). Trimming took off 0 bases at V and 3 bases at J, with 11 bases between the two ends. Germline V gene data show CDR1 as KGHSH and CDR2 as LQKENI. CDR3 length: 15 residues. The CDR3 spells CASSPPSLQDTEAFF. The CDR3 DNA sequence: TGTGCCAGCTCACCACCCAGCTTACAGGACACTGAAGCTTTCTTT.

CDR3 bases: TGTGCCAGCAGCGTAGTCGAGGGAGGGGAGGATACGCAGTATTTT. It translates to CASSVVEGGEDTQYF. V usage is TRBV9 and J usage is TRBJ2-3, with TRBD2 matching 7 bases. The CDR3 is made up of 15 amino acids. Trimming took 0 bases from V and 6 from J; bases not matched to a gene: 7. Germline V gene data show CDR1 as SGDLS and CDR2 as YYNGEE.

J is TRBJ1-3 and V is TRBV30; 7 bases map to TRBD1. Looked up from germline, CDR1 is GTSNPN and CDR2 is SVGIG (reference sequence). V shed 3 bases, J shed 0 bases, and the junction held 5 bases outside the gene matches. The CDR3 extends over 15 amino acids. DNA of the CDR3: TGTGCCTGGAGCCAGGACAGGAGCTCTGGAAACACCATATATTTT. As protein: CAWSQDRSSGNTIYF. Looking up the rest from reference TRBV30 and TRBJ1-3 gives the full variable domain: SQTIHQWPATLVQPVGSPLSLECTVEGTSNPNLYWYRQAAGRGLQLLFYSVGIGQISSEVPQNLSASRPQDRQFILSSKKLLLSDSGFYLCAWSQDRSSGNTIYFGEGSWLTVV.

V and J are TRBV28 and TRBJ2-7; 11 nucleotides line up with TRBD1. The ends lost 2 bases at V and 4 bases at J; junction bases unmatched: 4. The V gene's germline CDR1 is MDHEN and CDR2 SYDVKM. CDR3 length: 15 amino acids. The CDR3 bases are TGTGCCAGCAGTTTAGTAGGGACAGGGGGGTACGAGCAGTACTTC. Translation: CASSLVGTGGYEQYF.

V gene TRBV2 combines with J gene TRBJ1-5; TRBD1 might be the D (6 bases). CDR1 and CDR2 from the germline V gene are SNHLY and FYNNEI. The CDR3 extends over 15 amino acids. V lost 6 bases and J 0 bases, leaving 12 bases between the germline ends. CDR3 loop: CASRAGTISNQPQHF. Written as DNA, the CDR3 is TGTGCCAGCAGGGCCGGGACAATTAGCAATCAGCCCCAGCATTTT.